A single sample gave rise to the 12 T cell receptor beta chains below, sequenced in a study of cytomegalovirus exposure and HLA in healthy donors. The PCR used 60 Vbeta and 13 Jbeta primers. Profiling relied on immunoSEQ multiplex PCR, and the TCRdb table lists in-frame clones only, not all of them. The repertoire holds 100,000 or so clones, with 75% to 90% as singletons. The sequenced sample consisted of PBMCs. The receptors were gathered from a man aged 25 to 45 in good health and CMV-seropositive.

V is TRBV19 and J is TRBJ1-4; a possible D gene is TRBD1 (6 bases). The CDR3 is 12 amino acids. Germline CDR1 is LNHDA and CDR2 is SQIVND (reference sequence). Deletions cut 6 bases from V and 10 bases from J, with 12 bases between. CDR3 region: CASSTPTGKLFF. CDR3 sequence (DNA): TGTGCCAGTAGCACCCCGACAGGAAAACTGTTTTTT.

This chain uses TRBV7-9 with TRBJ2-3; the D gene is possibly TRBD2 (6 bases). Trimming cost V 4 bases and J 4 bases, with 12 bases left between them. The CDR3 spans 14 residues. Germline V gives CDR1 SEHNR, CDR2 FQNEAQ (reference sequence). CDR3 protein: CASSYAGLSDTQYF. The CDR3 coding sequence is TGTGCCAGCAGCTACGCGGGACTTTCAGATACGCAGTATTTT.

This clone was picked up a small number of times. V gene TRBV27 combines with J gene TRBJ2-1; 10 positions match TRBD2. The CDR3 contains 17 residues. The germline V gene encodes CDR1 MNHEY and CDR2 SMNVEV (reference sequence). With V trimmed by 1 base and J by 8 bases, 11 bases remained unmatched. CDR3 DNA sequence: TGTGCCAGCAGTTTATGGGGAATAGCGGGGGGCCCTGATGAGCAGTTCTTC. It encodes CASSLWGIAGGPDEQFF.

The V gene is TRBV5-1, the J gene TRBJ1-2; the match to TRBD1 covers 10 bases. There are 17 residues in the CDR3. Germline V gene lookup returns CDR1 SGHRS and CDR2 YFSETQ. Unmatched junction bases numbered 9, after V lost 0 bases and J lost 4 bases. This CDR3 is CASSLAPTGGTSYGYTF. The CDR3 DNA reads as TGCGCCAGCAGCTTGGCCCCGACAGGGGGCACTAGCTATGGCTACACCTTC.

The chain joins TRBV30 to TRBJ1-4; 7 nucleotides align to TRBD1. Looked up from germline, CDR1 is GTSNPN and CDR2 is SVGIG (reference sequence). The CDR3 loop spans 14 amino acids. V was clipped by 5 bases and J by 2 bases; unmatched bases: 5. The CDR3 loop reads CAWQGGYTNEKLFF. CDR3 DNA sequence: TGTGCCTGGCAGGGGGGCTACACTAATGAAAAACTGTTTTTT. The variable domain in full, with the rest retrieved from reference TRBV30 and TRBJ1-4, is SQTIHQWPATLVQPVGSPLSLECTVEGTSNPNLYWYRQAAGRGLQLLFYSVGIGQISSEVPQNLSASRPQDRQFILSSKKLLLSDSGFYLCAWQGGYTNEKLFFGSGTQLSVL.

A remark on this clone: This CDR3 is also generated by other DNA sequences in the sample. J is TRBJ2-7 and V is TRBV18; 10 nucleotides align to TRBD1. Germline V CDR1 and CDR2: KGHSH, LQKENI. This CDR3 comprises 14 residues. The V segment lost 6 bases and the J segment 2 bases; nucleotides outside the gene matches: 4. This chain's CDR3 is CASSPGTGAYEQYF. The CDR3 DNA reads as TGTGCCAGCTCCCCCGGGACAGGGGCCTACGAGCAGTACTTC. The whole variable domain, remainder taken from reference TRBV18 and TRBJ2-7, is NAGVMQNPRHLVRRRGQEARLRCSPMKGHSHVYWYRQLPEEGLKFMVYLQKENIIDESGMPKERFSAEFPKEGPSILRIQQVVRGDSAAYFCASSPGTGAYEQYFGPGTRLTVT.

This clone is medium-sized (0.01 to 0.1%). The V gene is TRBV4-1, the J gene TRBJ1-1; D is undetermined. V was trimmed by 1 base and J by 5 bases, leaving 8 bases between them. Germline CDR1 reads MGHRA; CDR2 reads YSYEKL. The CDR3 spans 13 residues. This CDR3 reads CASSQGRGTEAFF. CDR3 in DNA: TGCGCCAGCAGCCAAGGACGGGGAACTGAAGCTTTCTTT.

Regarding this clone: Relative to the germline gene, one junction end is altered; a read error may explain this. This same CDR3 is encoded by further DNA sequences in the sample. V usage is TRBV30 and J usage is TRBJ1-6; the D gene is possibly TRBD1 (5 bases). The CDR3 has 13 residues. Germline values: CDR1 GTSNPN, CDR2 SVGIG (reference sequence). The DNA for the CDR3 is TGTGCCACCAGGGATTCTTATAATTCCCCCCTCCACTTT. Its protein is CATRDSYNSPLHF.

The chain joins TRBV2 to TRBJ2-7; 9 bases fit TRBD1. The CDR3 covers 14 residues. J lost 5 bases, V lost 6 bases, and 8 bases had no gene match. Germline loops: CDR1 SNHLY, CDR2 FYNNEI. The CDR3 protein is CASRETGGKDEQYF. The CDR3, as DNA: TGTGCCAGCAGGGAGACAGGGGGTAAGGACGAGCAGTACTTC.

CDR3: CASSEGTRSGYEQYF. Written as DNA, the CDR3 is TGTGCCAGCAGTGAAGGGACGCGTTCGGGGTACGAGCAGTACTTC. The J gene is TRBJ2-5, the V gene TRBV2, with D perhaps TRBD2 (5 bases). The J call is in doubt because the DNA end fits TRBJ2-7 better. The CDR3 is 15 residues long. In germline, CDR1 is SNHLY, CDR2 FYNNEI.

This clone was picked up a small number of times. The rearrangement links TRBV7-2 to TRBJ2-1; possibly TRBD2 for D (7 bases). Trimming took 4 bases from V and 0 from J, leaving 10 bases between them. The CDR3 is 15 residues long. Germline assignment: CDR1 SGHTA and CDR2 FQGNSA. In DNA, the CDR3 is TGTGCCAGCAGCTCCGGGGGGCGCTCCTACAATGAGCAGTTCTTC. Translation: CASSSGGRSYNEQFF.

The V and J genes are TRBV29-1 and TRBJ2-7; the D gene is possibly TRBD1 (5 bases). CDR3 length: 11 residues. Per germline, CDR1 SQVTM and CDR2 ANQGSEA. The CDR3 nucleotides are TGCAGTGCGATCAGGGTCTACGAGCAGTACTTC. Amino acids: CSAIRVYEQYF.